This T cell receptor (beta chain) is drawn from a study of long-term antiretroviral therapy in people with HIV. The ends were cut back, 0 bases at V and 5 bases at J, with 5 bases in the middle. CDR1 and CDR2 from the germline V gene are WNHNN and SYGVQD (reference sequence). CDR3 length equals 13 residues. The run of the v3.0 immunoSEQ assay was at survey level. Sequencing was performed with immunoSEQ multiplex PCR; in TCRdb, only in-frame clones are kept and a portion is missing. The sample has roughly 16,000 clones; approximately 95% are singletons. The sequencing here drew on unsorted PBMCs, taken less than 13 years after starting antiretroviral therapy. The chain links TRBV10-1 to TRBJ1-5, with unresolved D. The TCR was taken from a man in his thirties or forties with HIV. The CDR3 DNA is TGCGCCAGCAGTGAGTCGACTGATCAGCCCCAGCATTTT. It yields the protein CASSESTDQPQHF.